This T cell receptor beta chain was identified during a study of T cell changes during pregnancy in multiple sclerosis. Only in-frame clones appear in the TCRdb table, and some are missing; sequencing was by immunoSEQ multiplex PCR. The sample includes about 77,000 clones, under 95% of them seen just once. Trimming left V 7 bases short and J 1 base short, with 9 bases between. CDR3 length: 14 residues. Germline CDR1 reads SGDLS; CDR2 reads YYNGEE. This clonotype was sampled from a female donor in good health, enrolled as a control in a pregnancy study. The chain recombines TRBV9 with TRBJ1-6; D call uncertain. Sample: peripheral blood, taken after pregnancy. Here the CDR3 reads CASGSASYNSPLHF. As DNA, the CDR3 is TGTGCCAGCGGGTCAGCGTCCTATAATTCACCCCTCCACTTT.